These 5 T cell receptor beta chains originate from one sample sequenced in a study of cytomegalovirus exposure and HLA in healthy donors. The PCR was carried out with 60 Vbeta primers and 13 Jbeta primers. Profiled with immunoSEQ multiplex PCR; TCRdb holds only in-frame clones, not every one. The sample holds almost 90,000 clones; 75% to 90% are singletons and the top ten take 7.4%. The specimen was PBMCs. All receptors come from a man aged 35 to 55 in good health and CMV-seropositive.

The chain combines TRBV5-1 with TRBJ2-1, with D possibly being TRBD2 (7 bases). CDR1 and CDR2 (germline): SGHRS, YFSETQ. Trimming removed 0 bases from V and 9 bases from J, with 10 bases in between. The CDR3 runs 13 residues. This CDR3 reads CASSLGGGCEQFF. Here the CDR3 DNA reads TGCGCCAGCAGCTTGGGCGGGGGCTGTGAGCAGTTCTTC.

The V call is TRBV13, the J call TRBJ1-2; D ambiguous. The CDR3 contains 15 residues. Germline CDR1 and CDR2: PRHDT and FYEKMQ (reference sequence). Deletions cut 2 bases from V and 7 bases from J, with 17 bases between. In DNA form, the CDR3 reads TGTGCCAGCAGCTTACAGGCATCCCCGCGGGGTGGCTACACCTTC. It translates to CASSLQASPRGGYTF. Combining the CDR3 with reference TRBV13 and TRBJ1-2 gives the whole variable domain AAGVIQSPRHLIKEKRETATLKCYPIPRHDTVYWYQQGPGQDPQFLISFYEKMQSDKGSIPDRFSAQQFSDYHSELNMSSLELGDSALYFCASSLQASPRGGYTFGSGTRLTVV.

The J gene is TRBJ2-7, the V gene TRBV5-4, with 9 bases identical to TRBD1. V lost 2 bases, J lost 5 bases, and 11 bases stayed unmatched. CDR1 is SGHNT, CDR2 YYREEE, per germline (reference sequence). This CDR3 has 16 amino acids. The CDR3 spells CASSLMLRQGGNEQYF. CDR3 sequence (DNA): TGTGCCAGCAGCTTAATGTTGAGACAGGGGGGAAACGAGCAGTACTTC.

The chain uses TRBV27 and TRBJ2-2; D uncertain. This CDR3 is built from 12 residues. V was pared by 3 bases and J by 5 bases, with 4 bases between. CDR1 and CDR2 (germline): MNHEY, SMNVEV (reference sequence). In DNA form, the CDR3 reads TGTGCCAGCAGTTTTTCGACCGGGGAGCTGTTTTTT. This sequence encodes CASSFSTGELFF.

The genes are TRBV19 and TRBJ2-7, with no clear D. Trimming shortened V by 6 bases and J by 0 bases, and 9 bases separated the two germline ends. The CDR3 has 13 residues. Per germline, CDR1 LNHDA and CDR2 SQIVND (reference sequence). Here the CDR3 DNA reads TGTGCCAGTAGGGCCTCGGGCTCCTACGAGCAGTACTTC. Amino acid sequence: CASRASGSYEQYF. Full variable domain (outside the CDR3, taken from reference TRBV19 and TRBJ2-7): DGGITQSPKYLFRKEGQNVTLSCEQNLNHDAMYWYRQDPGQGLRLIYYSQIVNDFQKGDIAEGYSVSREKKESFPLTVTSAQKNPTAFYLCASRASGSYEQYFGPGTRLTVT.